This T cell receptor beta chain was captured by sequencing in a study of lymphopenia after photon versus proton radiotherapy. Study findings and constraints: A bigger post-nadir fall in TCR diversity correlated inversely with survival time in deceased patients. Under photons, naive T cells and diversity fell while effector/memory populations rose. Authors raise, but do not show, better survival with proton therapy. After the lymphocyte nadir, photon-treated repertoires showed oligoclonal expansion, especially of CD8+ Temra cells.

Profiled with immunoSEQ multiplex PCR; TCRdb holds only in-frame clones, not every one. The table lists 65,000 to 70,000 clones, roughly 91% of them singletons. This clone is labeled as medium-sized. The antigen is undetermined. Germline CDR1 is SNHLY and CDR2 is FYNNEI. V was pared by 1 base and J by 5 bases, with 5 bases between. CDR3 size: 12 residues. This clonotype was obtained from an older woman with pancreatic cancer. Sequencing was performed on peripheral blood, taken from a patient treated with photon-based radiotherapy. The chain carries TRBV2 and TRBJ1-2; D remains unclear. CDR3: CASSEGVYGYTF. The CDR3 DNA sequence: TGTGCCAGCAGTGAAGGTGTATATGGCTACACCTTC.